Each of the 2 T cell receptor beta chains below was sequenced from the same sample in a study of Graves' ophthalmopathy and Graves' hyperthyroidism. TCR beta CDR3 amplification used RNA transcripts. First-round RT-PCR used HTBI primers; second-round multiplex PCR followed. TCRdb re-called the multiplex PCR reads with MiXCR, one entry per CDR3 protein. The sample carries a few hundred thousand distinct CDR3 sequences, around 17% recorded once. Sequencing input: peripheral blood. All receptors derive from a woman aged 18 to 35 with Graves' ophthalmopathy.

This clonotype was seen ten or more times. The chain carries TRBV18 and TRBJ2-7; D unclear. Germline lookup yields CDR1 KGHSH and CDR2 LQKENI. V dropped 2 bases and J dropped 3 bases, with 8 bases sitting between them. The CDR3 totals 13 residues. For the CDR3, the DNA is TGTGCCAGCTCACCAGGCGACGGCTACGAGCAGTACTTC. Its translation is CASSPGDGYEQYF.

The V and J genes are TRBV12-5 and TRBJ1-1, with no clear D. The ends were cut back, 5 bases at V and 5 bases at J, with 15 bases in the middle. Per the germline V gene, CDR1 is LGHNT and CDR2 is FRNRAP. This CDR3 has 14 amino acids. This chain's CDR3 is CASGPSLGSTEAFF. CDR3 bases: TGTGCTAGTGGTCCCTCTTTGGGGAGTACTGAAGCTTTCTTT.